The sequence of this T cell receptor (beta chain) was determined in a study of response to subunit inactivated influenza vaccine. The study, taken as a whole, reports: Each seasonal influenza vaccination, the authors suggested, recruits few new T cells.

MiXCR, run by TCRdb on the RT-PCR reads, gives a single entry per CDR3 protein. The data hold fewer than 600,000 distinct CDR3 sequences, with 6.5% to 8% observed a single time. This clonotype was seen more than once but under ten times. Its antigen remains unknown. Compared with germline, one end of the junction differs, possibly owing to a read error. The CDR3 covers 14 residues. Germline assignment: CDR1 DFQATT and CDR2 SNEGSKA (reference sequence). The sequence came from a man aged 45 to 70 who received an inactivated influenza vaccine. This chain uses TRBV20-1 with TRBJ2-7; 9 bases are shared with TRBD1. The starting material was PBMCs from blood, obtained less than 25 months after vaccination. CDR3 in DNA: TGCAGTGCTAGAAGGACAGGGGCCTCCGACGAGCAGTACTTC. Translation gives CSARRTGASDEQYF.